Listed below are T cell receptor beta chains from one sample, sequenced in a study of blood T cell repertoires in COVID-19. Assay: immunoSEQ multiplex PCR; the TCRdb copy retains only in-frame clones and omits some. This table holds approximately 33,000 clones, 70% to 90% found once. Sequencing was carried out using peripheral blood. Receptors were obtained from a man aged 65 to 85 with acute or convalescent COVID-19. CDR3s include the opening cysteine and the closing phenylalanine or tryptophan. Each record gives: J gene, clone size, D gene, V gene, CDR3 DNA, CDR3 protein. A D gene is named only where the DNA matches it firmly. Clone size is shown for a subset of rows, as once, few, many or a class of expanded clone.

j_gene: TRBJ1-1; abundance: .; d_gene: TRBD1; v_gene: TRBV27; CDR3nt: TGTGCCAGCAGCTCCTTAGACAGGGGGAAGTTCATGAACACTGAAGCTTTCTTT; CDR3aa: CASSSLDRGKFMNTEAFF
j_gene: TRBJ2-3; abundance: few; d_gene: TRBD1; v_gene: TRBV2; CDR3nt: TGTGCCAGCAGTCGGGACAGGGGCACAGATACGCAGTATTTT; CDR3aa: CASSRDRGTDTQYF
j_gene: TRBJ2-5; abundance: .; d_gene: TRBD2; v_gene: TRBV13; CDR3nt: TGTGCCAGCAGCGCCGGGCCTAGCGGGTCCCAAGAGACCCAGTACTTC; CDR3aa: CASSAGPSGSQETQYF
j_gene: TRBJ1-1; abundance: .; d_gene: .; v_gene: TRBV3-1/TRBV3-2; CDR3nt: TGTGCCAGCAGCCGTCAGGGGTTCAACACTGAAGCTTTCTTT; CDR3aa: CASSRQGFNTEAFF
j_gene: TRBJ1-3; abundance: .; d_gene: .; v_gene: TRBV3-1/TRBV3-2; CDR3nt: TGTGCCAGCAGCCAATCCACAGGAAACACCATATATTTT; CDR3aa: CASSQSTGNTIYF
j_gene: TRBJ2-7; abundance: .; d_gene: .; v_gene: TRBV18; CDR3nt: TGTGCCAGCTCACCCGTCGGTTCCTACGAGCAGTACTTC; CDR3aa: CASSPVGSYEQYF
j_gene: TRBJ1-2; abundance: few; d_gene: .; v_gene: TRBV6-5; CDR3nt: TGTGCCAGCAGTTACTTCGGACAGAACTATGGCTACACCTTC; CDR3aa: CASSYFGQNYGYTF
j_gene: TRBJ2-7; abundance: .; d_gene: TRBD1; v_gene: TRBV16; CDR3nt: TGTGCCAGCAGCCCCAGGGGGCGCCCCCGCGAGCAGTACTTC; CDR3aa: CASSPRGRPREQYF
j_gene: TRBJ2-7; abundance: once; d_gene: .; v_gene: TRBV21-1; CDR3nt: TGTGCCAGGGACCGGGACAGGGGACTAGCGGGAGCCTACGAGCAGTACTTC; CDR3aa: CARDRDRGLAGAYEQYF
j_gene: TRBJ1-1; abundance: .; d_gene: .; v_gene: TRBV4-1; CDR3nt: TGCGCCAGCAGCCAAGATGGAGGGACTGAAGCTTTCTTT; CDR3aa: CASSQDGGTEAFF
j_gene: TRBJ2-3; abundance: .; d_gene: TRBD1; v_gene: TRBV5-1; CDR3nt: TGCGCCAGCAGATGGGGGACAGGATCGGCAGATACGCAGTATTTT; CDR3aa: CASRWGTGSADTQYF
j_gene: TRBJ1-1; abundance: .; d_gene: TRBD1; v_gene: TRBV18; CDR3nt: TGTGCCAGCTCACCCTGGACAGGGATGAACACTGAAGCTTTCTTT; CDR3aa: CASSPWTGMNTEAFF
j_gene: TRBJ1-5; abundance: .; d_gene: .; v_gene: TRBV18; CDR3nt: TGTGCCAGCTCACCAGAAAGACAACTCAATCAGCCCCAGCATTTT; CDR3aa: CASSPERQLNQPQHF